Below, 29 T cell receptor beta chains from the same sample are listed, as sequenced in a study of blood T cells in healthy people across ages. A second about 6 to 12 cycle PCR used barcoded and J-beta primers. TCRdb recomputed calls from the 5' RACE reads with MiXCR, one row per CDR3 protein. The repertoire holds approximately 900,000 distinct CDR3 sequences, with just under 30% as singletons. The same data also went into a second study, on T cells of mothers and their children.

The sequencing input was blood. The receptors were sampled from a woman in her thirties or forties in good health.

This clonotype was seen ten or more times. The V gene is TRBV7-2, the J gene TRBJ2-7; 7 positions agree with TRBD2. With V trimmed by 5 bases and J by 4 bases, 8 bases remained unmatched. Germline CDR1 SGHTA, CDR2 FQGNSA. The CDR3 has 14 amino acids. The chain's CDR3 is CASSPRGAGYEQYF. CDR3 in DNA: TGTGCCAGCAGCCCCCGGGGAGCGGGGTACGAGCAGTACTTC. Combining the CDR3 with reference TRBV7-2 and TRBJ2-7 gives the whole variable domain GAGVSQSPSNKVTEKGKDVELRCDPISGHTALYWYRQSLGQGLEFLIYFQGNSAPDKSGLPSDRFSAERTGGSVSTLTIQRTQQEDSAVYLCASSPRGAGYEQYFGPGTRLTVT.

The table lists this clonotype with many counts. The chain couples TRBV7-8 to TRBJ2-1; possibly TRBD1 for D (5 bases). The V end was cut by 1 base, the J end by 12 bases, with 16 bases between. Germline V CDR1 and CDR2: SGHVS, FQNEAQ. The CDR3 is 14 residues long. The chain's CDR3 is CASSLGVRREGQFF. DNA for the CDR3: TGTGCCAGCAGCTTAGGGGTTCGCAGGGAAGGGCAGTTCTTC.

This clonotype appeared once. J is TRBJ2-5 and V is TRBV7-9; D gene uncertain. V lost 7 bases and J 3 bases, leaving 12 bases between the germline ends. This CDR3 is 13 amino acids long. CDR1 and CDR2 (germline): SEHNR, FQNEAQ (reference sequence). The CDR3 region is CASKGPGEETQYF. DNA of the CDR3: TGTGCCAGCAAAGGACCGGGTGAAGAGACCCAGTACTTC.

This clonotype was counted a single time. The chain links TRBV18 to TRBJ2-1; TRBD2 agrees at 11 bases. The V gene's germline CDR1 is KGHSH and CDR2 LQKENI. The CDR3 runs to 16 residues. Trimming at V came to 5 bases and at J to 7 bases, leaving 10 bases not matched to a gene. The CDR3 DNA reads TGTGCCAGCTCATCCCTGAGTAGCGGGGGGGTGAATGAGCAGTTCTTC. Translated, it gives CASSSLSSGGVNEQFF.

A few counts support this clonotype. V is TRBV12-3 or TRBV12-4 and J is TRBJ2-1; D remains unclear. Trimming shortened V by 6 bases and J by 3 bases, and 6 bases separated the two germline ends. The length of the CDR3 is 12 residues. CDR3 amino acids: CASSPLYNEQFF. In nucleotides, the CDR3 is TGTGCCAGCAGCCCCCTCTACAATGAGCAGTTCTTC.

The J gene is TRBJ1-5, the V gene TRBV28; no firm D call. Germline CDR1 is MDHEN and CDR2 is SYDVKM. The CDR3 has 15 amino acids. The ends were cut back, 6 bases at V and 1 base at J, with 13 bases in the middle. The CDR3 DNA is TGTGCCAGCAGGGCAGGAAGGTACAGCAATCAGCCCCAGCATTTT. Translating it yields CASRAGRYSNQPQHF.

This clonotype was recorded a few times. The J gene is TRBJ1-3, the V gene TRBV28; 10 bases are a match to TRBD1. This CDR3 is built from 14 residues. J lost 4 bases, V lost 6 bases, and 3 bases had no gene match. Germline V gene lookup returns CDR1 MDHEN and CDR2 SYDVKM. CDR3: CASSWDRGGNTIYF. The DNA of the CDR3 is TGTGCCAGCAGCTGGGACAGGGGCGGAAACACCATATATTTT.

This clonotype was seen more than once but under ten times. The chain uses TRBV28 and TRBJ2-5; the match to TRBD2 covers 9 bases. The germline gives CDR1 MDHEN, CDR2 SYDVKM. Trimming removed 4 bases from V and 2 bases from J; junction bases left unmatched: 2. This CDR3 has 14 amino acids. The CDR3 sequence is CASSWRGGQETQYF. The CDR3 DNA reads TGTGCCAGCAGTTGGCGGGGGGGGCAAGAGACCCAGTACTTC.

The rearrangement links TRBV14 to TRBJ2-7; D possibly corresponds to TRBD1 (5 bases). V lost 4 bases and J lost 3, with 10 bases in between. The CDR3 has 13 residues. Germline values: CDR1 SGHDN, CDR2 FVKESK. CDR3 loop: CASSPFDSYEQYF. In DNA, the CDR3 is TGTGCCAGCAGCCCGTTCGACAGCTACGAGCAGTACTTC.

CDR3 sequence (DNA): TGTGCCTGGAGTGAACGTGATGAGCAGTTCTTC. Translation: CAWSERDEQFF. V is TRBV30 and J is TRBJ2-1, with D uncertain. There are 11 residues in the CDR3. The germline V and J ends were trimmed by 1 base and 8 bases, with 6 bases remaining between them. CDR1 GTSNPN and CDR2 SVGIG come from the germline V gene (reference sequence).

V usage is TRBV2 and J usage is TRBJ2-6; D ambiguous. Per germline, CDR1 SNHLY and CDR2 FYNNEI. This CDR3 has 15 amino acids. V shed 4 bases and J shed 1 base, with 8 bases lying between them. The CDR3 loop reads CASSGRKSGANVLTF. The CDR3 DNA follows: TGTGCCAGCAGTGGGCGGAAATCTGGGGCCAACGTCCTGACTTTC.

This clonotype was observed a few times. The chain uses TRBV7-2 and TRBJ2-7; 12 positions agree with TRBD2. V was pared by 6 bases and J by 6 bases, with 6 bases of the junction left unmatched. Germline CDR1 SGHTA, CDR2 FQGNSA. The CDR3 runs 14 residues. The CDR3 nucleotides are TGTGCCAGCAGAATGACTAGCGGGGGTGTCGAGCAGTACTTC. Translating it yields CASRMTSGGVEQYF.

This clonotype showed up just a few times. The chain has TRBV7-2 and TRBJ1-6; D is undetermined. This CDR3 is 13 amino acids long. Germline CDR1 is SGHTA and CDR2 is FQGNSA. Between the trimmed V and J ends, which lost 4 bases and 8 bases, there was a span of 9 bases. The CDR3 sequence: CASSSYRDSPLHF. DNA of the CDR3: TGTGCCAGCAGCTCCTACAGAGATTCACCCCTCCACTTT.

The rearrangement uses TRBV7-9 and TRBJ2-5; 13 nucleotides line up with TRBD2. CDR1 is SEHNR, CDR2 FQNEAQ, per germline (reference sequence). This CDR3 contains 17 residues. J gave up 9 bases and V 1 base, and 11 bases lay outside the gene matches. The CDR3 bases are TGTGCCAGCAGCTTAGAACTAGCGGGGGGGCCCTGGGAGCCCCAGTACTTC. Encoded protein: CASSLELAGGPWEPQYF.

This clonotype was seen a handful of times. The CDR3 DNA sequence: TGTGCCAGCAGCCCCTCTAGCGGGGGGTTAGCCAAAAACATTCAGTACTTC. Its translation is CASSPSSGGLAKNIQYF. The chain links TRBV11-2 to TRBJ2-4, with 11 bases lining up with TRBD2. The CDR3 contains 17 residues. V gave up 5 bases and J gave up 0 bases; unmatched junction bases: 6. Germline lookup yields CDR1 SGHAT and CDR2 FQNNGV.

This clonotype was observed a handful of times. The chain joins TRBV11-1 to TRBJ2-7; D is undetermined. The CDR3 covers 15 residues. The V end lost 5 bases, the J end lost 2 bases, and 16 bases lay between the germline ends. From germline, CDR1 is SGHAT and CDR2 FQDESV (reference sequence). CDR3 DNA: TGTGCCAGCAGCCCCTATACCGATACGACCTACGAGCAGTACTTC. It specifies CASSPYTDTTYEQYF.

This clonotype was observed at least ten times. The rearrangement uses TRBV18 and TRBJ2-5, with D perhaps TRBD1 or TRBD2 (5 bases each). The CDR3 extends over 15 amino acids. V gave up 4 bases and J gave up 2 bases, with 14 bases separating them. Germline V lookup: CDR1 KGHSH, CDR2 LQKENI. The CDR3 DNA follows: TGTGCCAGCTCACTGGGACCGAATTTGCAAGAGACCCAGTACTTC. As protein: CASSLGPNLQETQYF.

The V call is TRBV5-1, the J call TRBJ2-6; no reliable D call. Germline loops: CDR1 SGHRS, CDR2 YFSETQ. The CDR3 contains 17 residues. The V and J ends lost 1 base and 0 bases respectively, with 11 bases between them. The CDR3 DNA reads TGCGCCAGCAGCTTGAGGCAGAGCGACTCTGGGGCCAACGTCCTGACTTTC. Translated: CASSLRQSDSGANVLTF.

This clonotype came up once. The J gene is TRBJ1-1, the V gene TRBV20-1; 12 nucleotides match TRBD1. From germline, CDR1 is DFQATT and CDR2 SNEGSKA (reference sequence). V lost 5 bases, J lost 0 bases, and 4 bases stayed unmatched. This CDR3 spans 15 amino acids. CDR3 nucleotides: TGCAGTGCTGGGGGACAGGGGGCGATGAACACTGAAGCTTTCTTT. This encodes CSAGGQGAMNTEAFF.

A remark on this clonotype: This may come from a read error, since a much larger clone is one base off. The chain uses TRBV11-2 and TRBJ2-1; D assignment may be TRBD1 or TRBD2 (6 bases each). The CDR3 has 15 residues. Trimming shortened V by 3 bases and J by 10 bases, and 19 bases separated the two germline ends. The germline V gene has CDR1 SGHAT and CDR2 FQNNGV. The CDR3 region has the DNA TGTGCCAGCAGCTTCGGGGGACATGACACCTACGAGCAGTTCTTC. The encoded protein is CASSFGGHDTYEQFF.

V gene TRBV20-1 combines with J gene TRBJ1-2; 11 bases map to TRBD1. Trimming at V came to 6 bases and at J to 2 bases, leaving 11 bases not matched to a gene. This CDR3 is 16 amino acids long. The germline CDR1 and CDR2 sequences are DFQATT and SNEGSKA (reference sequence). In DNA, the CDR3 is TGCAGTGCCCGGGGACAGGGGGAGCTTGGAAACTATGGCTACACCTTC. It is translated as CSARGQGELGNYGYTF.

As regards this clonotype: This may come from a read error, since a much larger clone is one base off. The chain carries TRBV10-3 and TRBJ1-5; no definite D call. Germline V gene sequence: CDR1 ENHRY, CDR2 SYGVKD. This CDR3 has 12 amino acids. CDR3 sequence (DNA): TGTGCCAGCAGTGAACGGGGTCAGCCCCAGCATTTT. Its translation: CASSERGQPQHF.

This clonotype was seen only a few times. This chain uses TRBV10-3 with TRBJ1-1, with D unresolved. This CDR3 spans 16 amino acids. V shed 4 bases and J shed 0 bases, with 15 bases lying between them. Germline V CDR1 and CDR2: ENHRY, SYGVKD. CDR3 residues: CAISVRLDGVNTEAFF. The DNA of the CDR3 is TGTGCCATCAGTGTTCGGCTGGACGGGGTGAACACTGAAGCTTTCTTT.

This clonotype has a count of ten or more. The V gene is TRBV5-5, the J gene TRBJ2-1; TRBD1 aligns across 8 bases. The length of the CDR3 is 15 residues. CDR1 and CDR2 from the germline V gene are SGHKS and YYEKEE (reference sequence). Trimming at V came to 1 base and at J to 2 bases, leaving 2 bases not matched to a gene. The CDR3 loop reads CASSLTGGTYNEQFF. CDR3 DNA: TGTGCCAGCAGCTTGACAGGGGGGACCTACAATGAGCAGTTCTTC. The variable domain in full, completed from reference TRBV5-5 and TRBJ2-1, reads DAGVTQSPTHLIKTRGQQVTLRCSPISGHKSVSWYQQVLGQGPQFIFQYYEKEERGRGNFPDRFSARQFPNYSSELNVNALLLGDSALYLCASSLTGGTYNEQFFGPGTRLTVL.

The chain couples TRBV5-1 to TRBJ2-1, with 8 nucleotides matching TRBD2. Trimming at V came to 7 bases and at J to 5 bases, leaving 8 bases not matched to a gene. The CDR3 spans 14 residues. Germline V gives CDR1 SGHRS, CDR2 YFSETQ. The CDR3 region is CASGRVAGHNEQFF. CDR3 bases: TGCGCCAGCGGTCGAGTAGCGGGGCACAATGAGCAGTTCTTC.

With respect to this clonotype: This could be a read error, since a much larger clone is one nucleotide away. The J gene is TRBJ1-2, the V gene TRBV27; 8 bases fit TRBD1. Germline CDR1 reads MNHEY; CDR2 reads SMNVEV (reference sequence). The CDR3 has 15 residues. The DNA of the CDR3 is TGTGCCAGCAGAACAAGCGAGGACAGGGCTAATGGCTGCACCTTC. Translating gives CASRTSEDRANGCTF.

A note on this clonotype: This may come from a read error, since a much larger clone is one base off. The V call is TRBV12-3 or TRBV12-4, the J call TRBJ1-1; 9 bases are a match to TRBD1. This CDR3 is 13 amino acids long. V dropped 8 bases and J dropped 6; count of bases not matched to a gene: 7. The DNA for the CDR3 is TGTGCCAGCCTCCCACAGGGGGCCTCTGAAGCTTTCTTT. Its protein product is CASLPQGASEAFF.

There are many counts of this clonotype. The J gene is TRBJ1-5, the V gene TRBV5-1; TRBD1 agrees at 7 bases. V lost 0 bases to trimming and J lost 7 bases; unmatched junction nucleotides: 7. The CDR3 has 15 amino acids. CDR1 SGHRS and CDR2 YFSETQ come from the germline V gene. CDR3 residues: CASSLGQGVGQPQHF. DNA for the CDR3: TGCGCCAGCAGCTTGGGACAGGGTGTAGGGCAGCCCCAGCATTTT.

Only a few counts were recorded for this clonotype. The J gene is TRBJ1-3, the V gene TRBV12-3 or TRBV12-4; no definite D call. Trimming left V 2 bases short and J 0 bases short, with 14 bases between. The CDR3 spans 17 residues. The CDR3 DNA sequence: TGTGCCAGCAGTTTAATTGGCAGGTTGGGCTCTGGAAACACCATATATTTT. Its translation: CASSLIGRLGSGNTIYF.